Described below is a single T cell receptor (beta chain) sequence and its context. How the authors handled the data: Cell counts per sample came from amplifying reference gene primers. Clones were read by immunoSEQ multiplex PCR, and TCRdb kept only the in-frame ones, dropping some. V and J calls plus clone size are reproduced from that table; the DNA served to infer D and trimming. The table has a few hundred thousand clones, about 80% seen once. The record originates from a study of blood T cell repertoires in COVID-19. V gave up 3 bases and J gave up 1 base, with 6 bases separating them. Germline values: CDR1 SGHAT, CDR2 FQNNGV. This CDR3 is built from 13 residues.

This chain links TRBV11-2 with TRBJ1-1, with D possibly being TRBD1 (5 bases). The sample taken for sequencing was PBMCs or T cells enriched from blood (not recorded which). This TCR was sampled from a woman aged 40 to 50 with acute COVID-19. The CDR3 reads CASSFQGNTEAFF. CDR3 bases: TGTGCCAGCAGCTTCCAGGGGAACACTGAAGCTTTCTTT. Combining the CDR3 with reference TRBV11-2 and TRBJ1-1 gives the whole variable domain EAGVAQSPRYKIIEKRQSVAFWCNPISGHATLYWYQQILGQGPKLLIQFQNNGVVDDSQLPKDRFSAERLKGVDSTLKIQPAKLEDSAVYLCASSFQGNTEAFFGQGTRLTVV.